Shown below are 18 T cell receptor beta chains from a single sample sequenced in a study of blood T cells in healthy people across ages (dated by TCRdb to about 2015). The library was made by 5' RACE. The reads were generated on an Illumina HiSeq 2500. The second PCR ran for about 6 to 12 cycles and used a J-beta primer mix along with a sample-barcoded 5' primer. The public reads were reanalyzed by TCRdb: fastp trimming at Q25, MiXCR alignment, in-frame beta chains only. Each CDR3 protein gets just one entry, which takes the most common genes and DNA from the rows behind it. For this sample there are about 1.5 million distinct CDR3 sequences; less than 45% appear just once. The ten largest clones take up around 4% of the sample. Material: blood. Receptors originate from a woman aged 18-35 years in good health.

J is TRBJ2-2 and V is TRBV12-3 or TRBV12-4; 7 nucleotides align to TRBD1. Trimming took 2 bases from V and 0 from J; bases not matched to a gene: 6. The CDR3 length is 17 residues. The CDR3 spells CASSLRGPGPNTGELFF. DNA for the CDR3: TGTGCCAGCAGTTTAAGGGGGCCAGGCCCGAACACCGGGGAGCTGTTTTTT.

The chain employs TRBV15 and TRBJ2-1; tentatively, D is TRBD1 (6 bases). Germline V gene lookup returns CDR1 LNHNV and CDR2 YYDKDF (reference sequence). V was clipped by 5 bases and J by 0 bases, with 11 bases between them. The CDR3 totals 15 residues. The CDR3 nucleotides are TGTGCCACCAGCCCAGGGGCGAGCTCCTACAATGAGCAGTTCTTC. As protein: CATSPGASSYNEQFF. Based on the CDR3 plus reference TRBV15 and TRBJ2-1, the full variable domain is DAMVIQNPRYQVTQFGKPVTLSCSQTLNHNVMYWYQQKSSQAPKLLFHYYDKDFNNEADTPDNFQSRRPNTSFCFLDIRSPGLGDTAMYLCATSPGASSYNEQFFGPGTRLTVL.

The chain couples TRBV10-3 to TRBJ1-2; D remains ambiguous. Germline values: CDR1 ENHRY, CDR2 SYGVKD. The CDR3 sequence is 15 residues long. The V end lost 2 bases, the J end lost 7 bases, and 17 bases lay between the germline ends. Here the CDR3 DNA reads TGTGCCATCAGTGAGGATGACCGGGAAATCTTTGGCTACACCTTC. Its protein product is CAISEDDREIFGYTF.

With regard to this clonotype: A much larger clone sits a single nucleotide away, making a read error possible. This chain uses TRBV6-5 with TRBJ2-3; D may correspond to TRBD1 or TRBD2 (5 bases each). CDR3 length: 15 amino acids. Germline V gene sequence: CDR1 MNHEY, CDR2 SVGAGI. V was pared by 11 bases and J by 0 bases, with 18 bases between. CDR3 loop: CAAKRGAASTDTQYF. In DNA form, the CDR3 reads TGTGCCGCCAAACGAGGGGCGGCTAGCACAGATACGCAGTATTTT.

The table lists this clonotype with many counts. The chain uses TRBV10-3 and TRBJ2-1, with D perhaps TRBD1 or TRBD2 (5 bases each). The V gene's germline CDR1 is ENHRY and CDR2 SYGVKD. Trimming took 6 bases from V and 6 from J, leaving 12 bases between them. There are 13 residues in the CDR3. CDR3 nucleotide sequence: TGTGCCATCAGCGGGGCCTTCTCCAATGAGCAGTTCTTC. Amino acids: CAISGAFSNEQFF.

This clonotype was observed a handful of times. The chain joins TRBV29-1 to TRBJ2-1; TRBD2 aligns across 12 bases. This CDR3 spans 14 amino acids. Unmatched junction bases numbered 5, after V lost 4 bases and J lost 7 bases. Germline loops: CDR1 SQVTM, CDR2 ANQGSEA. The chain's CDR3 is CSVGPSGRGNEQFF. The CDR3 bases are TGCAGCGTTGGCCCTAGCGGGAGGGGAAATGAGCAGTTCTTC.

This clonotype has only a few counts. This rearrangement joins TRBV12-3 or TRBV12-4 to TRBJ2-5; TRBD2 might be the D (7 bases). The tail of the sequence fits TRBJ2-7 better, so the J call may be wrong. There are 12 residues in the CDR3. CDR3 residues: CASTRGAHEQYF. CDR3 bases: TGTGCCAGTACACGGGGGGCCCACGAGCAGTACTTC.

In this sample, this clonotype turned up a few times. V usage is TRBV29-1 and J usage is TRBJ2-7; a possible D gene is TRBD2 (6 bases). This CDR3 has 11 amino acids. CDR1 and CDR2 (germline): SQVTM, ANQGSEA. The ends were cut back, 6 bases at V and 6 bases at J, with 12 bases in the middle. The CDR3 bases are TGCAGCGTGAGGGGACTCGGCGAGCAGTACTTC. Its protein is CSVRGLGEQYF.

This clonotype has a handful of counts. The genes are TRBV2 and TRBJ2-1, with D unclear. V shed 0 bases and J shed 6 bases, with 12 bases lying between them. This CDR3 contains 15 residues. The germline CDR1 and CDR2 sequences are SNHLY and FYNNEI. CDR3 in amino acids: CASSEAENFLNEQFF. The CDR3 DNA reads as TGTGCCAGCAGTGAAGCCGAAAACTTCCTCAATGAGCAGTTCTTC.

This clonotype was picked up a small number of times. The chain uses TRBV29-1 and TRBJ1-2, with D possibly being TRBD1 (6 bases). There are 13 residues in the CDR3. Germline CDR1 and CDR2: SQVTM and ANQGSEA. Trimming took 6 bases from V and 1 from J, leaving 12 bases between them. The CDR3 loop reads CSVVDRSNYGYTF. CDR3 coding DNA: TGCAGCGTCGTGGACAGAAGTAACTATGGCTACACCTTC.

The chain joins TRBV9 to TRBJ2-3; 7 bases are a match to TRBD2. In germline, CDR1 is SGDLS, CDR2 YYNGEE. CDR3 length: 15 amino acids. The V segment lost 3 bases and the J segment 5 bases; nucleotides outside the gene matches: 9. The CDR3, as DNA: TGTGCCAGCAGCGATGGGGGATGGGGGGGAGATACGCAGTATTTT. Translated: CASSDGGWGGDTQYF.

The DNA of the CDR3 is TGTGCCAGCAGTGCCGACTGGGTCGGGCCCAATGAGCAGTTCTTC. Its translation is CASSADWVGPNEQFF. The V gene is TRBV6-4, the J gene TRBJ2-1; no firm D call. Germline V gene sequence: CDR1 MRHNA, CDR2 SNTAGT. V was trimmed by 4 bases and J by 6 bases, leaving 16 bases between them. The CDR3 loop spans 15 amino acids.

The chain employs TRBV29-1 and TRBJ2-3, with 7 bases matching TRBD2. The CDR3 is 15 residues long. J lost 1 base, V lost 4 bases, and 8 bases had no gene match. Germline V gene lookup returns CDR1 SQVTM and CDR2 ANQGSEA. CDR3: CSVGVAGGRTDTQYF. CDR3 DNA: TGCAGCGTTGGGGTAGCGGGCGGACGCACAGATACGCAGTATTTT.

This clonotype was picked up a small number of times. The chain carries TRBV19 and TRBJ2-1, with 10 bases lining up with TRBD2. Trimming at V came to 5 bases and at J to 7 bases, leaving 11 bases not matched to a gene. Germline CDR1 is LNHDA and CDR2 is SQIVND (reference sequence). The CDR3 loop spans 16 amino acids. The CDR3 sequence: CASSSPRTSGANEQFF. DNA of the CDR3: TGTGCCAGTAGTTCCCCACGGACTAGCGGAGCAAATGAGCAGTTCTTC.

This clonotype was seen a handful of times. V gene TRBV20-1 combines with J gene TRBJ2-7; TRBD2 agrees at 7 bases. CDR1 is DFQATT, CDR2 SNEGSKA, per germline (reference sequence). Losses at the gene ends were 4 bases for V and 2 bases for J; bases not matched to a gene: 5. There are 13 residues in the CDR3. The CDR3 region is CSATHGLAYEQYF. CDR3 sequence (DNA): TGCAGTGCTACCCACGGACTAGCCTACGAGCAGTACTTC.

This clonotype was detected a few times. The J gene is TRBJ1-4, the V gene TRBV27; D remains ambiguous. Germline assignment: CDR1 MNHEY and CDR2 SMNVEV (reference sequence). Trimming removed 8 bases from V and 7 bases from J, with 20 bases in between. This CDR3 is 15 amino acids long. In nucleotides, the CDR3 is TGTGCCAGCTCAAGCCAGGACGGAGCGATTGAAAAACTGTTTTTT. Protein product: CASSSQDGAIEKLFF.

This clonotype has more than one count but fewer than ten. This chain connects TRBV5-4 to TRBJ2-7, with TRBD2 identical over 12 bases. The germline CDR1 and CDR2 sequences are SGHNT and YYREEE (reference sequence). The CDR3 runs to 17 residues. With V trimmed by 3 bases and J by 7 bases, 14 bases remained unmatched. The CDR3 spells CASSSARTSGDYNEQYF. CDR3 DNA: TGTGCCAGCAGCTCGGCCAGGACTAGCGGGGACTACAATGAGCAGTACTTC.

Here the CDR3 reads CAAGQQNYGYTF. The CDR3 bases are TGTGCCGCGGGTCAACAGAACTATGGCTACACCTTC. This chain connects TRBV10-3 to TRBJ1-2, with D unresolved. The ends were cut back, 11 bases at V and 2 bases at J, with 12 bases in the middle. The CDR3 sequence is 12 residues long. The germline V gene encodes CDR1 ENHRY and CDR2 SYGVKD.